The T cell receptor beta chain described here comes from a study of T cell responses to AZD1222 COVID-19 vaccine. Study-wide points: Clonal diversity may have been underestimated in mostly white British donors. Close to half of spike-specific TCRs reportedly recognize unmutated variant regions.

Per germline, CDR1 MNHEY and CDR2 SVGAGI. Trimming took 5 bases from V and 2 from J, leaving 13 bases between them. The CDR3 length is 15 residues. Comments on this clone: Its target is not known.

The table came from immunoSEQ multiplex PCR; TCRdb's copy has only in-frame clones and leaves some out. This sample has about 100,000 clones, with around 84% found just once. The TCR originated in an adult in good health. The chain couples TRBV6-5 to TRBJ1-3; a possible D gene is TRBD1 (5 bases). The sequencing used peripheral blood, collected on day 0 of AZD1222 vaccination. Here the CDR3 reads CASSRGVGPGNTIYF. In DNA, the CDR3 is TGTGCCAGCAGTCGAGGGGTTGGACCTGGAAACACCATATATTTT.